The 21 T cell receptor beta chains below were found in one sample sequenced in a study of T-cell memory formation after mild COVID-19 (dated by TCRdb to 2020 to 2023). The library was produced with 5' RACE. The instrument was an Illumina NovaSeq 6000. Starting from the raw public reads, TCRdb applied fastp trimming at Q25, assembled clones with MiXCR and retained in-frame beta chains. Under each unique CDR3 protein, matching rows form one entry showing the most common genes and DNA. The sample data list around 500,000 distinct CDR3 sequences, and roughly 18% of these were observed just once. The top ten constitute around an eighth of the sample. What was sequenced was PBMCs or a T cell subset sorted from them (not recorded which). Receptors were obtained from an adult woman who had mild COVID-19 (a few samples of this study predate the infection). The sample titles of this study are shuffled in the database, so cell type and time point are left out; the donor was told from shared clones.

The sample holds a few counts of this clonotype. V gene TRBV7-2 combines with J gene TRBJ2-5; a possible D gene is TRBD2 (6 bases). The CDR3 totals 13 residues. The germline gives CDR1 SGHTA, CDR2 FQGNSA. Deletions cut 2 bases from V and 5 bases from J, with 9 bases between. The CDR3 region is CASSLTAGETQYF. For the CDR3, the DNA is TGTGCCAGCAGCTTAACGGCGGGGGAGACCCAGTACTTC.

The chain recombines TRBV7-3 with TRBJ1-6, with D uncertain. Germline loops: CDR1 SGHTA, CDR2 FQGTGA. The CDR3 runs 13 residues. Trimming cost V 3 bases and J 13 bases, with 13 bases left between them. CDR3: CASSFVGEEPLHF. DNA for the CDR3: TGTGCCAGCAGCTTCGTCGGGGAAGAGCCCCTCCACTTT. Variable domain in full (rest from reference TRBV7-3 and TRBJ1-6): GAGVSQTPSNKVTEKGKYVELRCDPISGHTALYWYRQSLGQGPEFLIYFQGTGAADDSGLPNDRFFAVRPEGSVSTLKIQRTERGDSAVYLCASSFVGEEPLHFGNGTRLTVT.

The CDR3 DNA reads TGTGCCAGCAAGTACACCGGGGACTATGGCTACACCTTC. Translation gives CASKYTGDYGYTF. The chain couples TRBV7-2 to TRBJ1-2, with D unresolved. The V end lost 7 bases, the J end lost 3 bases, and 12 bases lay between the germline ends. In germline, CDR1 is SGHTA, CDR2 FQGNSA. This CDR3 has 13 amino acids.

This chain uses TRBV30 with TRBJ2-2; D might be TRBD1 (5 bases). The CDR3 spans 13 residues. Germline lookup yields CDR1 GTSNPN and CDR2 SVGIG (reference sequence). The ends were cut back, 4 bases at V and 0 bases at J, with 6 bases in the middle. The CDR3 here is CAWNRPNTGELFF. The CDR3 DNA sequence: TGTGCCTGGAACAGGCCGAACACCGGGGAGCTGTTTTTT.

This clonotype was seen a handful of times. The V and J genes are TRBV20-1 and TRBJ1-6, with TRBD1 as a possible D gene (5 bases). V gave up 3 bases and J gave up 6 bases, with 15 bases separating them. Per the germline V gene, CDR1 is DFQATT and CDR2 is SNEGSKA (reference sequence). The CDR3 covers 15 residues. Here the CDR3 reads CSARAGTLVNSPLHF. The CDR3 coding sequence is TGCAGTGCTAGGGCCGGGACTCTAGTTAATTCACCCCTCCACTTT.

This clonotype was counted only a few times. The rearrangement uses TRBV27 and TRBJ2-7, with 14 nucleotides matching TRBD2. Germline assignment: CDR1 MNHEY and CDR2 SMNVEV (reference sequence). This CDR3 contains 15 residues. The J segment lost 5 bases and the V segment lost 6 bases, leaving 6 bases of the junction unmatched. The CDR3 protein is CASSGLAGGLHEQYF. CDR3 sequence (DNA): TGTGCCAGCAGCGGACTAGCGGGAGGCCTCCACGAGCAGTACTTC.

This chain connects TRBV9 to TRBJ1-1; unclear D gene. Trimming shortened V by 3 bases and J by 5 bases, and 11 bases separated the two germline ends. The CDR3 sequence is 13 residues long. In germline, CDR1 is SGDLS, CDR2 YYNGEE. The CDR3 bases are TGTGCCAGCAGCGCCGCTCGCGGGACTGAAGCTTTCTTT. This sequence encodes CASSAARGTEAFF.

The V gene is TRBV7-6, the J gene TRBJ2-2; 11 positions match TRBD2. This CDR3 spans 18 amino acids. Trimming removed 4 bases from V and 4 bases from J; junction bases left unmatched: 11. Germline V CDR1 and CDR2: SGHVS, FNYEAQ. In DNA form, the CDR3 reads TGTGCCAGCAGCTCCCTAGCGGGGGGCCCGACCCTCACCGGGGAGCTGTTTTTT. Protein: CASSSLAGGPTLTGELFF.

This clonotype was detected a few times. The CDR3 bases are TGCAGTGCTAGATCGGGGCTCTCCTACGAGCAGTACTTC. It translates to CSARSGLSYEQYF. The chain couples TRBV20-1 to TRBJ2-7; either TRBD1 or TRBD2 may fit D (5 bases each). Trimming pared 2 bases from V and 0 bases from J, leaving 8 bases between. This CDR3 is 13 amino acids long. The germline V gene encodes CDR1 DFQATT and CDR2 SNEGSKA (reference sequence).

The chain has TRBV20-1 and TRBJ2-1; 8 bases map to TRBD2. The CDR3 loop spans 15 amino acids. Germline loops: CDR1 DFQATT, CDR2 SNEGSKA (reference sequence). Trimming removed 0 bases from V and 9 bases from J; junction bases left unmatched: 10. CDR3 sequence reads: CSARDHAGGKGEQFF. CDR3 DNA sequence: TGCAGTGCTAGAGATCACGCGGGGGGCAAGGGTGAGCAGTTCTTC.

This clonotype was seen just once. J is TRBJ1-2 and V is TRBV12-3 or TRBV12-4, with TRBD1 matching 10 bases. The J segment lost 8 bases and the V segment lost 6 bases, leaving 15 bases of the junction unmatched. The CDR3 runs to 16 residues. The CDR3: CASSYRDRGDYEGYTF. CDR3 DNA sequence: TGTGCCAGCAGCTACCGGGACAGGGGAGATTATGAGGGCTACACCTTC.

The genes are TRBV30 and TRBJ1-5, with 7 bases that match TRBD1. The CDR3 has 17 residues. The germline V gene encodes CDR1 GTSNPN and CDR2 SVGIG (reference sequence). The junction had 9 bases not matched to a gene; V was cut back by 1 base and J by 0 bases. The CDR3 protein is CAWSAVRGPYSNQPQHF. The CDR3 DNA follows: TGTGCCTGGAGTGCGGTAAGGGGGCCCTATAGCAATCAGCCCCAGCATTTT.

V gene TRBV4-1 combines with J gene TRBJ2-7; perhaps TRBD1 as D (5 bases). The CDR3 loop spans 16 amino acids. Germline CDR1 MGHRA, CDR2 YSYEKL. Trimming shortened V by 0 bases and J by 6 bases, and 18 bases separated the two germline ends. This CDR3 is CASSQDGAYLGSEQYF. The CDR3 nucleotides read TGCGCCAGCAGCCAAGATGGGGCCTACCTCGGGTCCGAGCAGTACTTC.

The rearrangement uses TRBV7-2 and TRBJ1-2; TRBD1 is a possible D gene (6 bases). The CDR3 is made up of 16 amino acids. Deletions cut 0 bases from V and 4 bases from J, with 15 bases between. CDR1 is SGHTA, CDR2 FQGNSA, per germline. In DNA form, the CDR3 reads TGTGCCAGCAGCTTAGCGGGGGGCAGGGCGGGCTATGGCTACACCTTC. Amino acids: CASSLAGGRAGYGYTF. The entire variable domain, with the rest obtained from reference TRBV7-2 and TRBJ1-2, is as follows: GAGVSQSPSNKVTEKGKDVELRCDPISGHTALYWYRQSLGQGLEFLIYFQGNSAPDKSGLPSDRFSAERTGGSVSTLTIQRTQQEDSAVYLCASSLAGGRAGYGYTFGSGTRLTVV.

This clonotype was recorded a few times. V and J are TRBV6-6 and TRBJ2-3, with 7 bases that match TRBD1. The V gene end was trimmed by 6 bases and the J gene end by 1 base; junction bases not matched to a gene: 25. There are 21 residues in the CDR3. Germline CDR1 and CDR2: MNHNY and SVGAGI (reference sequence). The CDR3 DNA sequence: TGTGCCAGCAGCCCTAGCCCTGGACAGGCAGAACAGCTCGGACGCACAGATACGCAGTATTTT. Protein sequence: CASSPSPGQAEQLGRTDTQYF.

This clonotype was counted a single time. The chain combines TRBV9 with TRBJ2-2; 7 bases align to TRBD1. The CDR3 is 15 amino acids. The V and J ends lost 3 bases and 4 bases, in that order; junction bases with no gene match: 6. CDR1 and CDR2 from the germline V gene are SGDLS and YYNGEE. CDR3 region: CASSETGSSTGELFF. CDR3 in DNA: TGTGCCAGCAGCGAGACAGGGTCGAGCACCGGGGAGCTGTTTTTT.

This clonotype was detected many times. The rearrangement uses TRBV29-1 and TRBJ2-7, with 8 bases lining up with TRBD1. J gave up 2 bases and V 4 bases, and 1 base lay outside the gene matches. The CDR3 loop spans 12 amino acids. Germline V gives CDR1 SQVTM, CDR2 ANQGSEA. The CDR3 is CSVGTGTYEQYF. In DNA, the CDR3 is TGCAGCGTTGGGACAGGGACCTACGAGCAGTACTTC.

This clonotype was counted a few times. J is TRBJ2-1 and V is TRBV3-1, with 8 bases identical to TRBD2. The CDR3 loop spans 14 amino acids. The junction had 3 bases not matched to a gene; V was cut back by 3 bases and J by 5 bases. Germline V gene sequence: CDR1 LGHDT, CDR2 YNNKEL (reference sequence). CDR3 region: CASSQGTRHNEQFF. CDR3 DNA: TGTGCCAGCAGCCAGGGGACTAGACACAATGAGCAGTTCTTC.

The rearrangement joins TRBV5-1 to TRBJ1-1; the D gene is possibly TRBD1 (5 bases). The V end was cut by 3 bases, the J end by 9 bases, with 15 bases between. Per germline, CDR1 SGHRS and CDR2 YFSETQ. This CDR3 is 13 amino acids long. CDR3 protein: CASSSDTSHKAFF. CDR3 nucleotide sequence: TGCGCCAGCAGCTCGGACACGTCCCACAAAGCTTTCTTT.

This sequence joins TRBV3-1 and TRBJ2-7; TRBD1 or TRBD2 may be the D gene (5 bases each). Trimming cost V 4 bases and J 6 bases, with 16 bases left between them. The V gene's germline CDR1 is LGHDT and CDR2 YNNKEL (reference sequence). The CDR3 sequence is 14 residues long. Here the CDR3 DNA reads TGTGCCAGCAGCCCGAGAGGGGCGGTCGGCGAGCAGTACTTC. This sequence encodes CASSPRGAVGEQYF.

In its sample, this clonotype was seen a few times. The rearrangement joins TRBV7-8 to TRBJ1-1, with D unclear. The CDR3 length is 15 residues. Trimming took off 1 base at V and 1 base at J, with 10 bases between the two ends. Looked up from germline, CDR1 is SGHVS and CDR2 is FQNEAQ. CDR3 sequence reads: CASSLERRANTEAFF. The DNA for the CDR3 is TGTGCCAGCAGCTTAGAGAGGAGGGCGAACACTGAAGCTTTCTTT.